Sequencing of this T cell receptor beta chain was carried out in a study of circulating CD8 cells and anti-PD-1 response in melanoma (dated by TCRdb to 2019 to 2021). Looking at the study overall: Nivolumab was given to patients intravenously at 3 mg/kg every 2 weeks. Of the 13 patients in the melanoma cohort, anti-PD-1 was received as first-line therapy by seven patients, and prior targeted therapy or immunotherapy had been received by six patients. Patients with complete or partial responses were counted as responders, while patients with stable or progressive disease (RECIST v1.1) were counted as non-responders. The TCR repertoire analysis included roughly eleven melanoma patients, of whom 7 were non-responders and 4 were responders. In on-treatment samples, a biotinylated anti-human IgG4 antibody was used to detect PD-1.

Relative to its sample, this clonotype is large (0.1 to 1%). There is no known antigen for this receptor. No quality values exist for individual bases; no much larger clone is one base distant. The research as a whole found: The DNEG repertoire had the highest diversity, the PD-1 and DPOS repertoires had similar and higher clonality, and the TIGIT repertoires had the lowest diversity. The cohort mixed treatment-naive and previously treated patients, which the authors noted could influence results. Between subsets, repertoires were largely private, with fewer than 7.5% of TRB clonotypes shared at M1, and the highest sharing was seen between DPOS and TIGIT. Tumor material was not accessible, so tumor reactivity was assessed by peptide assays on expanded sorted subsets instead. Because of limited material, replicates were generally not included when the experiments were performed. Only baseline and M1 samples from a small cohort with few responders were used in the published TCR repertoire comparisons.

Four subsets defined by PD-1 and/or TIGIT were sorted from live CD3+CD8+TCRalphabeta+ cells on a BD FACSAria II cell sorter. To characterize how relevant each subset is to anti-PD-1 therapy response, circulating CD8 T cells were sorted into four subsets based on PD-1 and TIGIT expression. From each sorted CD8 T-cell subset, both TCR alpha and TCR beta chains were sequenced. Peripheral blood was drawn before the first anti-PD-1 injection and after two and four injections. Ficoll gradient centrifugation was used to isolate PBMCs immediately. Until use, PBMCs were stored frozen in liquid nitrogen in RPMI containing approximately 18% FCS and about 9.4% DMSO. After thawing, PBMCs were stained with a viability dye and with antibodies against CD3, CD8alpha, TCRalphabeta, PD-1 and TIGIT. Total RNA was extracted with the RNeasy Kit, and a RIN above 7 was reached by every sample. Reading from cysteine to phenylalanine, the CDR3 counts 13 amino acids. Just the 39-base CDR3 DNA is kept, in frame starting at base 1. Trimming leaves V shorter by 5 bases and J shorter by 8 bases, with the junction holding 7 bases beyond the gene matches. The germline V gene yields SGHTA for CDR1 and FQGTGA for CDR2.

The instrument given in TCRdb is NextSeq 500. The QIAseq Immune Repertoire RNA Library Kit, Human TCR Panel, was used to prepare TCR libraries from roughly 15 ng of total RNA. Sequencing of the TCR libraries was done on an Illumina NextSeq with a Mid Output V2 kit and asymmetric 261x41 paired-end reads. Each TCR library was diluted to approximately 4.2 nM, after which the TCR libraries were pooled, denatured and loaded at 0.95 to 1 pM. The source study handled its data this way. The QIAGEN GeneGlobe Data Analysis Center was used to process TCR FASTQ files, and downstream analysis was done in R 3.5.2. Clonality was calculated as one minus the Shannon entropy normalized by the log of the number of unique productive sequences. Fisher exact tests at 5% FDR, run separately within each subset, picked out TRA or TRB clonotypes whose abundance differed between baseline and M1. Clonotypes with differential abundance were classified as emerging, expanding, contracting or non-expanding/contracting. Morisita's overlap index was used to measure how much repertoires overlapped between patients. TCRdb ran its own pipeline on the public reads, namely fastp trimming at Q25 and MiXCR clone calling, and kept in-frame beta chains. Each CDR3 protein appears once, grouped with its most common genes and DNA. In this record, the V and J calls reflect TCRdb's handling and not the investigators' own analysis. Within this sample are several hundred distinct CDR3 sequences, with 6% of them counted one time only. Over 25% of the sample is taken by the ten largest.

The V gene is TRBV7-3 and the J gene is TRBJ1-2; the junction holds 8 bases that match TRBD1. The clonotype comes from a human donor with melanoma. Here the sequenced sample was CD8+ T cells from PBMCs, taken at baseline or after one month of anti-PD-1 therapy (not recorded which). The sequence in DNA is TGTGCCAGCAGCCCGGACAGGGCTGGCGGCTACACCTTC. Its product reads: CASSPDRAGGYTF.